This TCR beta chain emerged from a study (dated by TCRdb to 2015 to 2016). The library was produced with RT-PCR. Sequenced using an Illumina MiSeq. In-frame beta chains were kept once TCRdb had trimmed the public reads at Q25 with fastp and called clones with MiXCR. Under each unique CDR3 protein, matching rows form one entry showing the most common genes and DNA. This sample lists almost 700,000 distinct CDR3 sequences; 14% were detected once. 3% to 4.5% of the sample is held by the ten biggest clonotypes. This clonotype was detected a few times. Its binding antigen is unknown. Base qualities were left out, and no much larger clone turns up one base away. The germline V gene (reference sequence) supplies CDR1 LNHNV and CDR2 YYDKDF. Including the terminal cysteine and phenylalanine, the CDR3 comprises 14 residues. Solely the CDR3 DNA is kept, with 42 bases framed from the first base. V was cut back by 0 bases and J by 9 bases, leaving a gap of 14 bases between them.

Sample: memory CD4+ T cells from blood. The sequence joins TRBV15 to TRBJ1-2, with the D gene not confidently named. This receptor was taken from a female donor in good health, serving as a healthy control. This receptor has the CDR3 CATSREGGSRRYTF. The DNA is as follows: TGTGCCACCAGCAGAGAGGGAGGGTCACGTCGCTACACCTTC. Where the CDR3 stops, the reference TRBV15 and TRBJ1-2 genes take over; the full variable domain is DAMVIQNPRYQVTQFGKPVTLSCSQTLNHNVMYWYQQKSSQAPKLLFHYYDKDFNNEADTPDNFQSRRPNTSFCFLDIRSPGLGDTAMYLCATSREGGSRRYTFGSGTRLTVV.